This record covers a single T cell receptor (beta chain). This sample stems from a study of T cell changes during pregnancy in multiple sclerosis. The germline V gene has CDR1 MNHEY and CDR2 SMNVEV (reference sequence). There are 14 residues in the CDR3. V lost 8 bases to trimming and J lost 4 bases; unmatched junction nucleotides: 9. Data came from immunoSEQ multiplex PCR; TCRdb stores just in-frame clones and leaves some out. The table shows some 17,000 clones, with around 90% occurring only once. This specimen consisted of CD8+ T cells from peripheral blood mononuclear cells, obtained after pregnancy. The rearrangement uses TRBV27 and TRBJ1-2; 8 positions match TRBD1. This clonotype was obtained from a female donor in good health, enrolled as a control in a pregnancy study. This CDR3 is CASLPRGLGYGYTF. The CDR3 DNA follows: TGTGCCAGCCTACCCAGGGGGCTTGGCTATGGCTACACCTTC.